This TCR beta chain derives from a study of T-cell reconstitution after alpha-beta-depleted transplantation in children (TCRdb year 2016). Regarding the complete study: The study quantitatively tracked T-cell immune reconstitution after TCRalphabeta/CD19-depleted allogeneic hematopoietic cell transplantation in children using TCR repertoire profiling.

Library prep was done by PCR. The sequencer was an Illumina HiSeq 2500. To normalize quantification of the TCRbeta repertoire, the TCR libraries were built with molecular barcoding that relied on unique molecular identifiers. TCRdb ran its own pipeline on the public reads, namely fastp trimming at Q25 and MiXCR clone calling, and kept in-frame beta chains. Rows with a matching CDR3 protein are joined into one entry that keeps the most common DNA and genes. The sample table holds about 230,000 distinct CDR3 sequences, of which 12% were seen once. The ten largest clones add up to around 2.5% of the sample. V and J lose 3 bases and 7 bases, and a span of 13 bases separates them. The CDR3 contains 13 residues, cysteine and phenylalanine counted. Only the CDR3 DNA stays, 39 bases, in frame from base 1. The germline V gene (reference sequence) supplies CDR1 DFQATT and CDR2 SNEGSKA. This clonotype was seen repeatedly, ten times or more. What this receptor recognizes is not known. Base qualities are missing; no much larger clone stands one base away.

The sequence is built from TRBV20-1 and TRBJ1-5, with a tentative D gene TRBD1 over 5 matching bases. The starting material was PBMCs from the stem cell graft donor, obtained from the stem cell graft. The sequence was obtained from a human donor who donated a stem cell graft to a child with acute lymphoblastic leukemia. The CDR3 here reads CSASRTTGQPQHF. The nucleotide sequence reads as follows: TGCAGTGCTAGTAGGACAACGGGGCAGCCCCAGCATTTT.